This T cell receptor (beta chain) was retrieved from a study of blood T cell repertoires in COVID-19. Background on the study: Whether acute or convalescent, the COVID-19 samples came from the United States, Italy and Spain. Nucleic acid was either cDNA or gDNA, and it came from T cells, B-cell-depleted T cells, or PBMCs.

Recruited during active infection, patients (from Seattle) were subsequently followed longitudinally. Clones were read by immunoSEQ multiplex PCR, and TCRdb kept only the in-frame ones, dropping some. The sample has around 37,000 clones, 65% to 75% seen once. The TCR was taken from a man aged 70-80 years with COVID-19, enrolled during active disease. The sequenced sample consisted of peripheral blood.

The CDR3 here is CASSLQGIYGYTF. Written as DNA, the CDR3 is TGTGCCAGCAGTTTACAGGGGATTTATGGCTACACCTTC. The V call is TRBV28, the J call TRBJ1-2; TRBD1 is a possible D gene (6 bases). V lost 2 bases and J 5 bases, leaving 9 bases between the germline ends. The CDR3 covers 13 residues. Germline V lookup: CDR1 MDHEN, CDR2 SYDVKM.